This T cell receptor (beta chain) came from a study of sequential checkpoint blockade in melanoma. The CDR3 length is 15 residues. Treatment indicated: randomized to nivolumab then ipilimumab (arm A) or the reverse (arm B). Libraries were prepared by immunoSEQ multiplex PCR; TCRdb keeps only in-frame clonotypes and omits some of them. The profile shows about 13,000 clones, over 60% of them singletons. This TCR was sampled from a human donor with melanoma. V usage is TRBV21-1 and J usage is TRBJ2-7; TRBD2, as called in the table, went unchecked against the DNA. TRBV21-1 is designated a pseudogene. The sequencing used CD8+ T cells sorted from blood (inferred from file names), collected from a patient given nivolumab and ipilimumab in sequence. CDR3: CASSKGRDGGFEQYF. The DNA for the CDR3 is TGTGCCAGCAGCAAAGGGAGGGACGGGGGGTTTGAGCAGTACTTC.